This TCR beta chain was sequenced for a study of T cell responses to AZD1222 COVID-19 vaccine. Study-level points and caveats: White British people made up most donors, females outnumbered males, and clonal diversity was possibly underestimated. With dominance at 160-218 and 743-854, vaccine-associated CD4 TCRs spanned spike. Per reports, nearly half of all spike-specific TCRs target regions that are unmutated in variants. Just 6 or 7 people given AZD1222 tested seropositive at baseline.

As for this clone: Antigen specificity is unknown.

This table comes from immunoSEQ multiplex PCR, and its TCRdb copy is limited to in-frame clones, with some not included. Of 100,000 to 150,000 clones listed, approximately 88% are singletons. This specimen consisted of peripheral blood, obtained on day 0 of AZD1222 vaccination. This TCR was recovered from an adult in good health.

The CDR3 spells CASSPTSGVRHTQYF. CDR3 DNA sequence: TGTGCCAGCAGCCCCACCAGCGGGGTGCGTCATACGCAGTATTTT. The V and J genes are TRBV9 and TRBJ2-3; 7 bases line up with TRBD2. There are 15 residues in the CDR3. Germline CDR1 SGDLS, CDR2 YYNGEE. V gave up 4 bases and J gave up 7 bases; unmatched junction bases: 12.